The text below deals with one T cell receptor beta chain. Its specificity is unknown. The CDR3 totals 13 residues. Trimming removed 6 bases from V and 7 bases from J; junction bases left unmatched: 7. The germline CDR1 and CDR2 sequences are ENHRY and SYGVKD. This record belongs to a study of post-analysis software for immune sequencing data. On the study more broadly: Progressive-relapsing, secondary progressive and relapsing-remitting multiple sclerosis were among the disease courses included.

Broader study findings: In patients, TRBV5-6, TRBV5-1 and TRBV20-1 belonged to roughly 5 TRBV segments found more frequently than in controls. The normalized Chao1 diversity of multiple sclerosis patients was significantly lower than that of controls.

Sequencing libraries made from TCR beta cDNA carried unique molecular identifiers. From about 1 to 10 million T cells, 400,000 to 600,000 cDNA molecules were obtained. In TCRdb, the PCR reads were re-called with MiXCR into one record per CDR3 protein. Here the sample spans approximately 400,000 distinct CDR3 sequences, approximately 33% being singletons. The chain employs TRBV10-3 and TRBJ2-7; 9 nucleotides agree with TRBD1. The TCR originated in a girl between 10 and 17 years old with multiple sclerosis. Source material: blood. DNA of the CDR3: TGTGCCATCAGGGACCGGGACAGGGTTGAGCAGTACTTC. Its protein product is CAIRDRDRVEQYF.